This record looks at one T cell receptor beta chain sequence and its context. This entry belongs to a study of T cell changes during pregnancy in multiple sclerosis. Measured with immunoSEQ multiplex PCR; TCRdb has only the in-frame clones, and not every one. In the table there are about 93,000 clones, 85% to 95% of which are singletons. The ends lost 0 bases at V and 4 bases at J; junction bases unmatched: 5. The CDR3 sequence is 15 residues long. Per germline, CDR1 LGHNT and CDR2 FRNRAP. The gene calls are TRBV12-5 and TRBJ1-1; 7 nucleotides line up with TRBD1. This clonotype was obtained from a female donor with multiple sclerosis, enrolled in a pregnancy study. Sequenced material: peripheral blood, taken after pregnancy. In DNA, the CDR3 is TGTGCTAGTGGTTTGGTACGGACAGGCGGCACTGAAGCTTTCTTT. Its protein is CASGLVRTGGTEAFF.